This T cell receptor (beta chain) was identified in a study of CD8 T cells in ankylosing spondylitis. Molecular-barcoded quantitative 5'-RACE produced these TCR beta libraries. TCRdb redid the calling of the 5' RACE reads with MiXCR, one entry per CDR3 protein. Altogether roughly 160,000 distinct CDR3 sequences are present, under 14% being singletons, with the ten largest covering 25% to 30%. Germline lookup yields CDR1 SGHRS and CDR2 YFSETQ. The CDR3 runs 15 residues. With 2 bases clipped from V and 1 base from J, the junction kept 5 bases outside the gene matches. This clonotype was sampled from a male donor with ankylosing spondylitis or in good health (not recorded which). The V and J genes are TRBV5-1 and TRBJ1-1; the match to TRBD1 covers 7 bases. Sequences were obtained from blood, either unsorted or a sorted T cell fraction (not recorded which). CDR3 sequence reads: CASSLLTGRNTEAFF. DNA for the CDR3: TGCGCCAGCAGCTTACTGACAGGGCGGAACACTGAAGCTTTCTTT. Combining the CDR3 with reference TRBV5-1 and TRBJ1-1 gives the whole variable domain KAGVTQTPRYLIKTRGQQVTLSCSPISGHRSVSWYQQTPGQGLQFLFEYFSETQRNKGNFPGRFSGRQFSNSRSEMNVSTLELGDSALYLCASSLLTGRNTEAFFGQGTRLTVV.